This T cell receptor (beta chain) was captured in a study of OX40 agonist ivuxolimab in advanced cancers. Whole-study context: The dose-escalation cohort had hepatocellular carcinoma, melanoma, renal cell or head and neck cancer. Prior therapy, whether anti-PD-1, anti-PD-L1 or anti-CTLA-4, was allowed, and approximately 37% had some.

Overall study results and limits: At 0.1 to 3.0 mg/kg and by week 6, clonal expansion occurred in CD4+ and CD8+ blood T cells.

Germline V gene lookup returns CDR1 SGDLS and CDR2 YYNGEE. The germline V and J ends were trimmed by 4 bases and 3 bases, with 17 bases remaining between them. The CDR3 is 16 amino acids. As concerns this clone: Its antigen remains unknown.

Here immunoSEQ multiplex PCR was the method, and the copy in TCRdb shows in-frame clones only, minus some. The sample lists 60,000 or so clones, approximately 92% occurring once. The source is an adult with an advanced solid tumor such as melanoma, head and neck, liver or kidney cancer. The chain joins TRBV9 to TRBJ2-1; D possibly matches TRBD1 or TRBD2 (5 bases each). The material sequenced was CD4+ or CD8+ T cells sorted from blood, taken in a trial of the OX40 agonist ivuxolimab. The chain's CDR3 is CASSSRGDAYYNEQFF. For the CDR3, the DNA is TGTGCCAGCAGCTCCCGAGGGGACGCGTACTACAATGAGCAGTTCTTC.